This paragraph reports one TCR beta chain. The CDR3 length is 16 residues. Germline values: CDR1 SGHTA, CDR2 FQGNSA. J was trimmed by 7 bases and V by 3 bases; bases with no gene match: 6. The sample belongs to a study of blood T cell repertoires in COVID-19. Clones were read by immunoSEQ multiplex PCR, and TCRdb kept only the in-frame ones, dropping some. The sample holds about 330,000 clones, roughly 87% seen once. Across over 20 US areas, participants ranged in age from 18 to 89 years. Cohort placement rested on clinical history that participants reported themselves. Each recovered donor of Cohort 3 presented with two negative PCRs, clearance, or symptom resolution.

Sequenced input: PBMCs or T cells enriched from blood (not recorded which). This receptor was taken from a woman in her 30s who had recovered from COVID-19. The V call is TRBV7-2, the J call TRBJ1-6, with TRBD1 identical over 10 bases. In DNA, the CDR3 is TGTGCCAGCAGCTTGGAGGGGGGACAGGGGAATTCACCCCTCCACTTT. Protein: CASSLEGGQGNSPLHF.